These T cell receptor beta chains were read from a single sample in a study of T cells in Graves' hyperthyroidism and ophthalmopathy. TCRdb fed the multiplex PCR reads into MiXCR, producing one record per CDR3 protein. The table records about 700,000 distinct CDR3 sequences, around 15% of them present only once. Sequences were obtained from blood. Source of these receptors: a woman in her late teens or twenties with Graves' hyperthyroidism. The CDR3 runs from the conserved cysteine through the conserved F or W. D genes are given only for firm matches. Clone size appears in some rows only: once, few, many, or a class for an expanded clone.

d_gene: NA
j_gene: TRBJ2-7
v_gene: TRBV7-9
abundance: few
CDR3nt: TGTGCCAGCAGCCCCCCGTTGGGTCGGGAGACCGCCTACGAGCAGTACTTC
CDR3aa: CASSPPLGRETAYEQYF

d_gene: TRBD1
j_gene: TRBJ2-7
v_gene: TRBV7-2
abundance: many
CDR3nt: TGTGCCAGCAGCTTAGCGCGCCAGGGGGCGATGTGGGGCGAGCAGTACTTC
CDR3aa: CASSLARQGAMWGEQYF

d_gene: NA
j_gene: TRBJ2-5
v_gene: TRBV18
abundance: many
CDR3nt: TGTGCCAGCTCACCGAGACTAGTACAAGAGACCCAGTACTTC
CDR3aa: CASSPRLVQETQYF

d_gene: TRBD1
j_gene: TRBJ1-4
v_gene: TRBV2
abundance: many
CDR3nt: TGTGCCAGCAGTGGACAGGGGGCCTCTGCAACTAATGAAAAACTGTTTTTT
CDR3aa: CASSGQGASATNEKLFF

d_gene: TRBD1
j_gene: TRBJ1-2
v_gene: TRBV3-1
abundance: many
CDR3nt: TGTGCCAGCAGCCCCCGGGACAGTCGCTATGGCTACACCTTC
CDR3aa: CASSPRDSRYGYTF

d_gene: NA
j_gene: TRBJ2-1
v_gene: TRBV14
abundance: NA
CDR3nt: TGTGCCAGCAGCATGGGCCAGGGTAACGACAATGAGCAGTTCTTC
CDR3aa: CASSMGQGNDNEQFF

d_gene: NA
j_gene: TRBJ2-2
v_gene: TRBV2
abundance: many
CDR3nt: TGTGCCAGCAGTGAAAACTACGCCCGGTGGGCCGGGGAGCTGTTTTTT
CDR3aa: CASSENYARWAGELFF

d_gene: TRBD1
j_gene: TRBJ1-1
v_gene: TRBV5-1
abundance: many
CDR3nt: TGCGCCAGCAGTACAGGGGCGCGAAACACTGAAGCTTTCTTT
CDR3aa: CASSTGARNTEAFF

d_gene: TRBD2
j_gene: TRBJ2-3
v_gene: TRBV20-1
abundance: NA
CDR3nt: TGCAGCGCTCATCTTAGCGGGAACGTGGATACGCAGTATTTT
CDR3aa: CSAHLSGNVDTQYF

d_gene: NA
j_gene: TRBJ2-1
v_gene: TRBV5-1
abundance: NA
CDR3nt: TGCGCCAGCAGCTTAAACGGCGCGGGCGGGAATATCTTC
CDR3aa: CASSLNGAGGNIF

d_gene: TRBD1
j_gene: TRBJ1-2
v_gene: TRBV20-1
abundance: many
CDR3nt: TGCAGTGCTAGATCCGGACAGGGCCGAGATGGCTACACCTTC
CDR3aa: CSARSGQGRDGYTF

d_gene: NA
j_gene: TRBJ2-7
v_gene: TRBV11-2
abundance: NA
CDR3nt: TGTGCCAGCAGTTACCCCCCACGCTACGAGCAGTACTTC
CDR3aa: CASSYPPRYEQYF

d_gene: NA
j_gene: TRBJ2-2
v_gene: TRBV7-9
abundance: NA
CDR3nt: TGTGCCAGCAGCTTAATGCTGGAGGGCGGGGAGCTGTTTTTT
CDR3aa: CASSLMLEGGELFF

d_gene: TRBD2
j_gene: TRBJ2-7
v_gene: TRBV20-1
abundance: many
CDR3nt: TGCAGTGCCAAAACTAGCGGGGCTACCTACGAGCAGTACTTC
CDR3aa: CSAKTSGATYEQYF

d_gene: NA
j_gene: TRBJ1-1
v_gene: TRBV20-1
abundance: many
CDR3nt: TGCAGTGCTAGGAAAGGGTGGGACACTGAAGCTTTCTTT
CDR3aa: CSARKGWDTEAFF